Presented here are 8 T cell receptor beta chains from one specimen sequenced in a study of T-cell reconstitution after alpha-beta-depleted transplantation in children. Unique molecular identifiers were incorporated into the prepared TCRbeta library. TCRdb reprocessed the PCR reads via MiXCR and lists one record per CDR3 protein. The sample carries hundreds of thousands of distinct CDR3 sequences, roughly 15% recorded once. Sequenced here: PBMCs from the stem cell graft donor, sampled from the stem cell graft. The origin of the receptors is a human donor who donated a stem cell graft to a child with acute myeloid leukemia.

In this sample, this clonotype turned up many times. This chain links TRBV5-1 with TRBJ2-1; D call uncertain. V lost 4 bases, J lost 0 bases, and 11 bases lay in between. Germline values: CDR1 SGHRS, CDR2 YFSETQ. CDR3 length: 15 residues. CDR3 DNA: TGCGCCAGCAGCGAGTCGCAAAGCTCCTACAATGAGCAGTTCTTC. Its protein is CASSESQSSYNEQFF.

The chain's CDR3 is CASTLELQQNTEAFF. CDR3 in DNA: TGCGCCAGCACCCTGGAACTCCAGCAGAACACTGAAGCTTTCTTT. The chain uses TRBV5-1 and TRBJ1-1, with D unresolved. This CDR3 has 15 amino acids. With 6 bases removed from V and 1 base from J, the gap between germline ends came to 16 bases. The germline V gene has CDR1 SGHRS and CDR2 YFSETQ.

The chain links TRBV20-1 to TRBJ2-7; D gene unclear. CDR3 size: 12 residues. Per the germline V gene, CDR1 is DFQATT and CDR2 is SNEGSKA (reference sequence). V dropped 8 bases and J dropped 3 bases, with 14 bases sitting between them. Written as DNA, the CDR3 is TGCAGTCTACCGGGCCGCAACTACGAGCAGTACTTC. It encodes CSLPGRNYEQYF.

This clonotype has a handful of counts. This chain uses TRBV12-3 or TRBV12-4 with TRBJ1-3, with 8 nucleotides matching TRBD1. CDR3 length: 15 amino acids. Trimming removed 6 bases from V and 0 bases from J; junction bases left unmatched: 4. DNA of the CDR3: TGTGCCAGCAGGCCCACAGGGGGCTCTGGAAACACCATATATTTT. It codes for CASRPTGGSGNTIYF.

This clonotype has a count of ten or more. CDR3 region: CASSFGDLAYEQYF. In DNA, the CDR3 is TGTGCCAGCAGCTTTGGAGACCTCGCCTACGAGCAGTACTTC. The J gene is TRBJ2-7, the V gene TRBV5-6; D not resolved. Trimming stripped 2 bases from V and 2 bases from J, with 11 bases between. Germline CDR1 reads SGHDT; CDR2 reads YYEEEE. The CDR3 extends over 14 amino acids.

The chain is built from TRBV12-3 or TRBV12-4 and TRBJ2-3; weak D call: TRBD2 (5 bases). With 4 bases removed from V and 6 bases from J, the gap between germline ends came to 20 bases. The CDR3 is 16 amino acids. In DNA form, the CDR3 reads TGTGCCAGCAGTTCCCGGGATGAGGGAACGACGGATACGCAGTATTTT. Protein sequence: CASSSRDEGTTDTQYF.

As for this clonotype: A much more abundant neighbour one base away suggests this may be a read error. The V gene is TRBV12-3 or TRBV12-4, the J gene TRBJ1-2; 8 bases align to TRBD1. This CDR3 comprises 16 residues. With 5 bases clipped from V and 6 bases from J, the junction kept 14 bases outside the gene matches. In nucleotides, the CDR3 is TGTGCCAGCAGTCCGCACACGGACAGGGTTGACCATGGCTACACCTTC. It specifies CASSPHTDRVDHGYTF.

This clonotype was found many times. For the CDR3, the DNA is TGCAGCGTTGACAGAATAACCACCTACGAGCAGTACTTC. Translating gives CSVDRITTYEQYF. The chain employs TRBV29-1 and TRBJ2-7; D unclear. Germline V lookup: CDR1 SQVTM, CDR2 ANQGSEA. This CDR3 is built from 13 residues. V was clipped by 3 bases and J by 2 bases, with 11 bases between them.